Below are 15 T cell receptor beta chains sequenced from a single sample in a study of T cell changes during pregnancy in multiple sclerosis. Produced via immunoSEQ multiplex PCR; TCRdb's table is partial and in-frame only. This sample has over 25,000 clones, with about 88% found just once. The starting material was CD8+ T cells from peripheral blood mononuclear cells, obtained in the second trimester of pregnancy. Every receptor here comes from a female donor with multiple sclerosis, enrolled in a pregnancy study.

This clone was found once. The chain joins TRBV7-9 to TRBJ1-2, with TRBD1 identical over 8 bases. CDR1 and CDR2 (germline): SEHNR, FQNEAQ (reference sequence). The CDR3 has 16 residues. Losses at the gene ends were 5 bases for V and 1 base for J; bases not matched to a gene: 9. For the CDR3, the DNA is TGTGCCAGCAGCCGGCCAAGACAGGGGATTAACTATGGCTACACCTTC. This codes for CASSRPRQGINYGYTF.

V usage is TRBV11-2 and J usage is TRBJ2-7, with 7 bases identical to TRBD1. J lost 4 bases, V lost 1 base, and 10 bases had no gene match. This CDR3 comprises 16 residues. Germline V gene sequence: CDR1 SGHAT, CDR2 FQNNGV. As DNA, the CDR3 is TGTGCCAGCAGCTTAGGGCATGGGACAGATAAATACGAGCAGTACTTC. Its protein product is CASSLGHGTDKYEQYF.

The chain employs TRBV19 and TRBJ2-1; possible D gene TRBD1, 5 bases. The V gene's germline CDR1 is LNHDA and CDR2 SQIVND (reference sequence). The CDR3 totals 14 residues. V lost 7 bases and J 4 bases, leaving 14 bases between the germline ends. CDR3 DNA: TGTGCCAGTACCCCCCAGGGCACGTACAATGAGCAGTTCTTC. It specifies CASTPQGTYNEQFF.

The sample holds one count of this clone. The chain recombines TRBV7-7 with TRBJ2-6; TRBD2 agrees at 9 bases. The CDR3 runs 17 residues. Germline V gene sequence: CDR1 SSHAT, CDR2 FNYEAQ (reference sequence). CDR3 sequence: CATSGSGRTSGANVLTF. In DNA, the CDR3 is TGTGCTACCTCGGGTAGCGGGAGAACTTCTGGGGCCAACGTCCTGACTTTC.

The chain carries TRBV27 and TRBJ2-1; the match to TRBD1 covers 7 bases. Germline CDR1 and CDR2: MNHEY and SMNVEV (reference sequence). Unmatched junction bases numbered 11, after V lost 6 bases and J lost 9 bases. The CDR3 is made up of 14 amino acids. In DNA, the CDR3 is TGTGCCAGCAGCTACGGGACAGAGACCGGTGAGCAGTTCTTC. Translated: CASSYGTETGEQFF.

The chain couples TRBV27 to TRBJ2-1; 8 bases match TRBD1. The ends lost 6 bases at V and 2 bases at J; junction bases unmatched: 12. The CDR3 has 17 residues. From germline, CDR1 is MNHEY and CDR2 SMNVEV (reference sequence). The CDR3 DNA follows: TGTGCCAGCAGCCCCCGGGCAGGGGGCCGCCCCTACAATGAGCAGTTCTTC. Its translation: CASSPRAGGRPYNEQFF.

V and J are TRBV6-6 and TRBJ2-1, with 10 nucleotides matching TRBD2. There are 16 residues in the CDR3. The ends lost 6 bases at V and 8 bases at J; junction bases unmatched: 13. From germline, CDR1 is MNHNY and CDR2 SVGAGI (reference sequence). Written as DNA, the CDR3 is TGTGCCAGCAGACTACCTCTAAGCGGGGGGGCCTATGAGCAGTTCTTC. It encodes CASRLPLSGGAYEQFF.

This chain uses TRBV29-1 with TRBJ2-2; D may be TRBD2 (5 bases). CDR3 length equals 14 residues. Germline CDR1 is SQVTM and CDR2 is ANQGSEA. Deletions cut 4 bases from V and 3 bases from J, with 12 bases between. The CDR3 loop is CSVAPGEYTGELFF. DNA for the CDR3: TGCAGCGTTGCTCCTGGGGAGTACACCGGGGAGCTGTTTTTT.

This clone was detected only once. The chain employs TRBV11-2 and TRBJ2-2; 8 bases are a match to TRBD2. Germline CDR1 is SGHAT and CDR2 is FQNNGV. This CDR3 spans 19 amino acids. J was trimmed by 0 bases and V by 5 bases; bases with no gene match: 14. As DNA, the CDR3 is TGTGCCAGCAGCCCCCTAGGCGCGGGAGGCCTACCGAACACCGGGGAGCTGTTTTTT. It is translated as CASSPLGAGGLPNTGELFF.

V and J are TRBV5-1 and TRBJ2-1; possibly TRBD2 for D (5 bases). Trimming cost V 4 bases and J 8 bases, with 7 bases left between them. The germline V gene encodes CDR1 SGHRS and CDR2 YFSETQ. The CDR3 runs to 11 residues. The CDR3 here is CASSNSDEQFF. The CDR3 DNA reads as TGCGCCAGCAGCAATAGCGATGAGCAGTTCTTC.

CDR3 sequence reads: CASSIRDSNQPQHF. The CDR3 DNA is TGTGCCAGCAGTATCCGAGATAGCAATCAGCCCCAGCATTTT. The V gene is TRBV27, the J gene TRBJ1-5; D unresolved. V lost 5 bases, J lost 0 bases, and 8 bases lay in between. This CDR3 region has 14 residues. CDR1 and CDR2 from the germline V gene are MNHEY and SMNVEV (reference sequence).

V usage is TRBV9 and J usage is TRBJ2-2, with D possibly being TRBD2 (6 bases). Germline V lookup: CDR1 SGDLS, CDR2 YYNGEE. V lost 3 bases to trimming and J lost 7 bases, with 25 bases between them. The CDR3 totals 18 residues. This CDR3 reads CASSASPGVGEKIGELFF. The DNA of the CDR3 is TGTGCCAGCAGCGCCTCCCCGGGGGTCGGCGAGAAGATCGGGGAGCTGTTTTTT.

The chain couples TRBV4-3 to TRBJ2-5; 9 bases fit TRBD2. With 1 base clipped from V and 0 bases from J, the junction kept 9 bases outside the gene matches. Germline V gene sequence: CDR1 LGHNA, CDR2 YSLEER. CDR3 length equals 18 residues. This CDR3 is CASSQAHRASGDQETQYF. For the CDR3, the DNA is TGCGCCAGCAGCCAAGCTCATAGGGCTAGCGGGGACCAAGAGACCCAGTACTTC.

The chain combines TRBV5-1 with TRBJ1-4, with 7 bases fitting TRBD1. In germline, CDR1 is SGHRS, CDR2 YFSETQ. CDR3 length: 14 amino acids. V dropped 7 bases and J dropped 6; count of bases not matched to a gene: 9. The CDR3 loop is CASATGTADEKLFF. The CDR3 DNA sequence: TGCGCCAGCGCAACCGGGACAGCTGATGAAAAACTGTTTTTT.

The rearrangement uses TRBV7-3 and TRBJ2-2, with 7 bases identical to TRBD1. This CDR3 is 15 amino acids long. V lost 4 bases, J lost 5 bases, and 7 bases stayed unmatched. The germline gives CDR1 SGHTA, CDR2 FQGTGA. The CDR3: CASSSSGTATGELFF. Written as DNA, the CDR3 is TGTGCCAGCAGCTCTTCCGGGACAGCGACCGGGGAGCTGTTTTTT.